This TCR beta chain is drawn from a study of radiotherapy plus CTLA-4 blockade in lung cancer. Whole-study context: In roughly 17% of patients, objective responses were seen; about 30% had disease control.

This CDR3 comprises 15 residues. CDR1 and CDR2 (germline): PRHDT, FYEKMQ (reference sequence). V lost 5 bases to trimming and J lost 1 base; unmatched junction nucleotides: 5. Study results and caveats: There was expansion of tumor-derived TCR clones in blood after radiotherapy plus ipilimumab. It was early blood T cell clone dynamics, with interferon-beta, that reportedly best predicted response.

Only in-frame clones appear in the TCRdb table, and some are missing; sequencing was by immunoSEQ multiplex PCR. The sample gives some 37,000 clones, about three quarters of which show up once; 7% to 9.5% is in the top ten. Concerning this clone: Antigen unknown.

The chain carries TRBV13 and TRBJ2-3, with 8 bases lining up with TRBD1. Source: peripheral blood, taken from a patient treated with radiotherapy plus ipilimumab. The clonotype originates from a human donor with non-small cell lung cancer who had stable disease on radiotherapy plus ipilimumab. Written as DNA, the CDR3 is TGTGCCAGCAGCAGACGGACAGGGCGCACAGATACGCAGTATTTT. Amino acids: CASSRRTGRTDTQYF.